These 8 T cell receptor beta chains came from one sample sequenced in a study of cytomegalovirus exposure and HLA in healthy donors. Here immunoSEQ multiplex PCR was the method, and the copy in TCRdb shows in-frame clones only, minus some. The sample holds some 130,000 clones, 70% to 85% seen once. The sample consisted of PBMCs. The receptors here all came from a man between 25 and 39 years old in good health and CMV-seropositive.

The chain joins TRBV2 to TRBJ2-7; weak D call: TRBD2 (5 bases). Per the germline V gene, CDR1 is SNHLY and CDR2 is FYNNEI. This CDR3 contains 16 residues. Between the trimmed V and J ends, which lost 4 bases and 1 base, there was a span of 17 bases. CDR3 residues: CASSAPGVPHSYEQYF. CDR3 DNA sequence: TGTGCCAGCAGTGCGCCCGGGGTACCTCATTCCTACGAGCAGTACTTC.

The chain carries TRBV27 and TRBJ2-3; TRBD2 matches 14 bases. The germline V gene encodes CDR1 MNHEY and CDR2 SMNVEV (reference sequence). J gave up 1 base and V 4 bases, and 7 bases lay outside the gene matches. The CDR3 loop spans 18 amino acids. CDR3 DNA: TGTGCCAGCAGTTCTGGACTAGCGGGGGGCCTTGGCACAGATACGCAGTATTTT. Its translation is CASSSGLAGGLGTDTQYF.

This clone was seen a few times. V is TRBV2 and J is TRBJ1-2, with D possibly being TRBD1 (6 bases). Trimming pared 2 bases from V and 7 bases from J, leaving 8 bases between. CDR3 length equals 12 residues. Germline V gene lookup returns CDR1 SNHLY and CDR2 FYNNEI. CDR3 in amino acids: CASSEQGSGYTF. The CDR3 bases are TGTGCCAGCAGTGAACAGGGGTCTGGCTACACCTTC. Together with reference TRBV2 and TRBJ1-2, the CDR3 gives the full variable domain: EPEVTQTPSHQVTQMGQEVILRCVPISNHLYFYWYRQILGQKVEFLVSFYNNEISEKSEIFDDQFSVERPDGSNFTLKIRSTKLEDSAMYFCASSEQGSGYTFGSGTRLTVV.

In this sample, this clone turned up a few times. Here the CDR3 DNA reads TGTGCCAGCTCACTCTCTTCTATAGAGCTTAGCACAGATACGCAGTATTTT. It codes for CASSLSSIELSTDTQYF. The chain carries TRBV18 and TRBJ2-3, with D unresolved. Trimming left V 4 bases short and J 0 bases short, with 17 bases between. Germline values: CDR1 KGHSH, CDR2 LQKENI. The CDR3 has 17 amino acids.

A single count supports this clone. The chain recombines TRBV5-1 with TRBJ2-1; 14 bases fit TRBD2. Germline values: CDR1 SGHRS, CDR2 YFSETQ. Trimming at V came to 4 bases and at J to 0 bases, leaving 3 bases not matched to a gene. The CDR3 sequence is 17 residues long. CDR3 DNA sequence: TGCGCCAGCAGCACCGGACTAGCGGGGGGCTCCTACAATGAGCAGTTCTTC. Its translation: CASSTGLAGGSYNEQFF.

V usage is TRBV9 and J usage is TRBJ2-3; D might be TRBD1 (6 bases). V dropped 3 bases and J dropped 0 bases, with 11 bases sitting between them. Germline CDR1 is SGDLS and CDR2 is YYNGEE. This CDR3 comprises 15 residues. The CDR3: CASSGYRDSTDTQYF. CDR3 bases: TGTGCCAGCAGCGGTTACAGGGATAGCACAGATACGCAGTATTTT.

This rearrangement joins TRBV6-1 to TRBJ2-1, with 10 nucleotides matching TRBD2. J was trimmed by 2 bases and V by 6 bases; bases with no gene match: 4. Germline V gives CDR1 MNHNS, CDR2 SASEGT. The CDR3 length is 15 residues. CDR3 protein: CASSQREGPYNEQFF. In nucleotides, the CDR3 is TGTGCCAGCAGCCAGCGGGAGGGCCCCTACAATGAGCAGTTCTTC.

The chain employs TRBV2 and TRBJ1-1; no clear D. With 7 bases removed from V and 4 bases from J, the gap between germline ends came to 10 bases. The CDR3 sequence is 12 residues long. Looked up from germline, CDR1 is SNHLY and CDR2 is FYNNEI. The CDR3 coding sequence is TGTGCCAGCAAATGGGCGGGCACTGAAGCTTTCTTT. This codes for CASKWAGTEAFF.